Sequencing of this TCR beta chain was carried out in a study of T cell responses to AZD1222 COVID-19 vaccine (dated by TCRdb to 2020 to 2023). Regarding the complete study: TCR sequencing was performed for 230 to 250 trial participants, of whom approximately 200 were given two doses of AZD1222 and approximately 26 were given two doses of MenACWY control vaccine. Trial participants were enrolled by age into subgroups of 18-55, 56-69 and 70-plus years, and roughly 160, 29 and 62 TCR-sequenced participants, respectively, were included in these subgroups.

The CDR3 regions of human TCRbeta chains were analyzed by immunosequencing. In the paper's pipeline: Repertoire TCRs were matched against a reference library of SARS-CoV-2-specific TCRs generated with the MIRA antigen-specificity platform. Breadth meant the fraction of unique TCRs that were SARS-CoV-2-associated, whereas depth meant the fraction of total T cells that were SARS-CoV-2-associated. Using the MIRA data, each spike-specific TCR was mapped to the spike region that the TCR reacts to and placed in a CD4 or CD8 class. Log10-transformed breadth and depth values were compared by one-way ANOVA with Sidak's multiple comparisons tests. TCRdb re-hosts the immuneACCESS table, in-frame sequences only. Its copies lack some clones; in the studies checked, an unresolved V gene accounts for under half of them, and the cause for the rest is not known. V, J and clone size are taken as reported in that table, and D and trimming were inferred from the DNA itself. This sample lists more than 95,000 clones; around 85% were detected once. In total, the top ten clones hold 4.4% of the sample.

The intended sense of this specimen's time point label: about 28 days (+/-7) after the second vaccine dose. Because spike-specific TCR depth and breadth did not differ between the two schedules, AZD1222 recipients who got a second dose at roughly 4 weeks were pooled with those who got a second dose at roughly 12 weeks. Samples from vaccinated people were obtained from the UK trials COV001 and COV002, which included a single-blind randomized controlled phase 2/3 trial of AZD1222 (ChAdOx1 nCoV-19) in healthy adults. For TCRbeta chain sequencing, PBMC samples were collected from trial participants at day 0 and at day 28 after the second dose. Spanning cysteine to phenylalanine, the CDR3 consists of 17 amino acids. Only the CDR3 DNA is retained, 51 bases long and in frame from the first base. From a lookup of the germline V gene, CDR1 and CDR2 are LGHNT and FRNRAP. The V and J ends are trimmed by 2 bases and 0 bases, leaving 14 bases between them.

To note about this clone: What this receptor recognizes is not known. Nothing much larger sits one base from this clone, and base qualities are not available.

What the study reported, not specific to this receptor: Participants were mostly white British and included more females than males, and it was suggested by the authors that clonal diversity may have been underestimated. Reportedly, close to half of the unique spike-specific TCRs recognized epitopes lying outside the regions that are mutated in the B.1.351 and B.1.1.7 variants. Because no day 14 peak-response samples were available, repertoires were characterized only after the peak T cell response. CD4 TCRs associated with the vaccine covered the entire spike protein, and the dominant responses were in regions 160-218 and 743-854. In the small 56-69-year group, the increase in depth fell short of significance, most likely because of low power. Conclusions about previously exposed vaccinees are limited, since just 5 to 7 AZD1222 recipients were seropositive for SARS-CoV-2 at baseline. After two AZD1222 doses, spike-specific TCR breadth and depth were significantly higher than at day 0 and than in MenACWY recipients.

The source was peripheral blood, collected 28 days after the second AZD1222 dose. Recombination joined TRBV12-5 with TRBJ1-5; a weak D assignment points to TRBD1 (5 bases agree). The clonotype comes from an adult who received the AZD1222 COVID-19 vaccine. The CDR3 sequence is CASGLFPGTASNQPQHF. The DNA is as follows: TGTGCTAGTGGTTTGTTCCCAGGGACGGCTAGCAATCAGCCCCAGCATTTT.